These T cell receptor beta chains were read from a single sample in a study of beta chain features in type 1 diabetes. Clones were read by immunoSEQ multiplex PCR, and TCRdb kept only the in-frame ones, dropping some. Of nearly 350,000 clones detected, roughly 8% appear once; the ten largest clones hold less than 0.45%. Sequenced material: central memory CD4+ T cells from blood. Every receptor here comes from a woman under 30 in good health. Both conserved end residues are part of each CDR3. Size tells how often a clone was seen (once, few, many) or the class of an expanded clone, and some rows leave it out.

CDR3,V,size
CASSSGRGIRADTQYF,TRBV7-8,.
CASSLGQDYRELFF,TRBV28,few
CASSQDIPMNYGNEQFF,TRBV4-3,few
CASSQDFGIDGGTSRTVYEQYF,TRBV4-3,few
CAISQTQAKNIQYF,TRBV10-3,many
CASSLVQGNQPQHF,TRBV6-6,.
CASSASGLLTIF,TRBV7-2,few
CASSLNVGYEQYF,TRBV7-9,few
CASTFGGPVENTQYF,TRBV21-1,few
CASSLGAGTDYGYTF,TRBV7-2,.
CASSRAGTTTGELFF,TRBV27,.
CASTADRYNEQFF,TRBV28,few
CASSGGRLVF,TRBV2,few
CASSTGGYGYTF,TRBV10-3,few
CASSLGNADLVTQYF,TRBV28,few
CASRPGLAGDTQYF,TRBV5-6,few
CASGKGYGYTF,TRBV6-5,few
CSVEGQGHEQYF,TRBV29-1,.
CASSLVREGGIQYF,TRBV7-2,many
CASKSKGPDTQYF,TRBV5-6,.
CASTLGGHNEQFF,TRBV6-5,.
CASSYSGRGEQYF,TRBV9,.
CATGLRTASYNEQFF,TRBV7-9,few
CASGPSRETQYF,TRBV11-2,few
CASSYGTGWRETQYF,TRBV19,few
CASSSNAGANVLTF,TRBV7-2,few
CASSPGGASPFF,TRBV11-3,.